This TCR beta chain was sequenced during a study of cytomegalovirus exposure and HLA in healthy donors. 13 Jbeta primers and 60 Vbeta primers were used for the PCR. TCRdb keeps only in-frame clones here, not all; method: immunoSEQ multiplex PCR. This table has about 120,000 clones, 81% appearing once. The CDR3 runs to 14 residues. V shed 2 bases and J 3 bases; nucleotides not matched to a gene: 1. The V gene's germline CDR1 is SGDLS and CDR2 YYNGEE. The TCR was taken from a woman aged 40 to 50 in good health and CMV-seronegative. Sequences were obtained from PBMCs. V and J are TRBV9 and TRBJ2-4; TRBD1 agrees at 8 bases. Written as DNA, the CDR3 is TGTGCCAGCAGCGTCGACAGGGGCAAAAACATTCAGTACTTC. Encoded protein: CASSVDRGKNIQYF.